These 13 T cell receptor beta chains were all obtained from the same sample, sequenced in a study of blood T cell repertoires in COVID-19. The data were produced by immunoSEQ multiplex PCR, yet TCRdb's version contains in-frame clones alone and is incomplete. The sample contains about 120,000 clones, about 83% of which appear only once. Sequenced sample: PBMCs or T cells enriched from blood (not recorded which). The source of these receptors is a woman in her twenties or thirties who had recovered from COVID-19.

The chain carries TRBV18 and TRBJ2-3; 9 bases are shared with TRBD1. The trim removed 3 bases at V and 4 bases at J, leaving 8 bases unmatched. The CDR3 totals 16 residues. Germline assignment: CDR1 KGHSH and CDR2 LQKENI. The CDR3 is CASSPIRTGEPDTQYF. In DNA, the CDR3 is TGTGCCAGCTCACCCATCAGGACAGGGGAGCCAGATACGCAGTATTTT. Based on the CDR3 plus reference TRBV18 and TRBJ2-3, the full variable domain is NAGVMQNPRHLVRRRGQEARLRCSPMKGHSHVYWYRQLPEEGLKFMVYLQKENIIDESGMPKERFSAEFPKEGPSILRIQQVVRGDSAAYFCASSPIRTGEPDTQYFGPGTRLTVL.

J is TRBJ2-3 and V is TRBV12-3 or TRBV12-4; no clear D gene. This CDR3 is built from 13 residues. V was cut by 2 bases and J by 5 bases, with 8 bases left in between. The CDR3, as DNA: TGTGCCAGCAGTTTATTTAACGGAGATACGCAGTATTTT. This codes for CASSLFNGDTQYF.

This clone has a single count. The chain joins TRBV4-1 to TRBJ2-3; 12 bases agree with TRBD2. The CDR3 consists of 21 residues. J was trimmed by 2 bases and V by 3 bases; bases with no gene match: 18. Germline-derived CDR1 and CDR2 are MGHRA and YSYEKL. The DNA for the CDR3 is TGCGCCAGCAGCCACCATACTCCCCTAGCGGGAGGGAACCCCTACACAGATACGCAGTATTTT. Protein sequence: CASSHHTPLAGGNPYTDTQYF.

This rearrangement joins TRBV7-3 to TRBJ1-4; weak D call: TRBD1 (6 bases). Trimming pared 5 bases from V and 0 bases from J, leaving 16 bases between. In germline, CDR1 is SGHTA, CDR2 FQGTGA. There are 17 residues in the CDR3. The CDR3 coding sequence is TGTGCCAGCAGCCCCACAGGGAAAGCCGCAACTAATGAAAAACTGTTTTTT. The encoded protein is CASSPTGKAATNEKLFF.

The chain couples TRBV19 to TRBJ1-1, with TRBD1 identical over 8 bases. Germline assignment: CDR1 LNHDA and CDR2 SQIVND (reference sequence). Trimming at V came to 6 bases and at J to 4 bases, leaving 10 bases not matched to a gene. The length of the CDR3 is 15 residues. For the CDR3, the DNA is TGTGCCAGTAGACACGCGACAGGGGCAACCACTGAAGCTTTCTTT. It is translated as CASRHATGATTEAFF.

The rearrangement links TRBV7-2 to TRBJ2-7; 7 nucleotides agree with TRBD1. CDR1 is SGHTA and CDR2 is FQGNSA in the germline V gene. The CDR3 runs to 13 residues. V trimming: 3 bases; J trimming: 4 bases; junction bases outside the gene matches: 3. The DNA of the CDR3 is TGTGCCAGCAGCTTCGACAGGGAATACGAGCAGTACTTC. Its protein is CASSFDREYEQYF.

The V call is TRBV2, the J call TRBJ1-2; D gene uncertain. Trimming took off 1 base at V and 5 bases at J, with 8 bases between the two ends. Germline V gene sequence: CDR1 SNHLY, CDR2 FYNNEI. This CDR3 contains 13 residues. The CDR3 DNA reads TGTGCCAGCAGTGAAGGAATCAGATATGGCTACACCTTC. It yields the protein CASSEGIRYGYTF.

The chain carries TRBV2 and TRBJ1-5; 10 bases line up with TRBD1. The CDR3 runs to 18 residues. Per germline, CDR1 SNHLY and CDR2 FYNNEI. V dropped 5 bases and J dropped 0; count of bases not matched to a gene: 10. CDR3 sequence reads: CASSNRQGAYYSNQPQHF. Written as DNA, the CDR3 is TGTGCCAGCAGTAACAGACAGGGGGCATACTATAGCAATCAGCCCCAGCATTTT.

V usage is TRBV12-3 or TRBV12-4 and J usage is TRBJ1-2; perhaps TRBD1 as D (6 bases). The CDR3 is made up of 13 amino acids. Trimming pared 6 bases from V and 4 bases from J, leaving 12 bases between. The CDR3 reads CASSLDRSYGYTF. Written as DNA, the CDR3 is TGTGCCAGCAGCCTGGACAGATCCTATGGCTACACCTTC.

This clone showed up just a few times. This chain joins TRBV18 and TRBJ2-2; D is uncertain. CDR1 is KGHSH, CDR2 LQKENI, per germline. The CDR3 contains 12 residues. The V and J ends lost 6 bases and 2 bases respectively, with 4 bases between them. This CDR3 is CASSFNTGELFF. The DNA of the CDR3 is TGTGCCAGCTCCTTCAACACCGGGGAGCTGTTTTTT.

The V call is TRBV29-1, the J call TRBJ2-3; possible D gene TRBD2, 7 bases. Germline V lookup: CDR1 SQVTM, CDR2 ANQGSEA. The CDR3 has 11 residues. DNA for the CDR3: TGCTCGGGGGGCGGCACAGATACGCAGTATTTT. Translation: CSGGGTDTQYF.

The rearrangement joins TRBV7-8 to TRBJ2-7, with 8 bases fitting TRBD1. The CDR3 has 16 amino acids. Germline V gene data show CDR1 as SGHVS and CDR2 as FQNEAQ. J was trimmed by 1 base and V by 5 bases; bases with no gene match: 10. The CDR3 reads CASSKRTGRSSYEQYF. CDR3 in DNA: TGTGCCAGCAGCAAAAGGACAGGGAGGAGTTCCTACGAGCAGTACTTC.

The chain uses TRBV5-6 and TRBJ1-1; D is unresolved. Per germline, CDR1 SGHDT and CDR2 YYEEEE. The CDR3 extends over 15 amino acids. V was cut by 0 bases and J by 5 bases, with 14 bases left in between. The CDR3 protein is CASSLALNSFTEAFF. CDR3 coding DNA: TGTGCCAGCAGCTTGGCCCTCAACAGTTTTACTGAAGCTTTCTTT.